The 18 T cell receptor beta chains below all came from one sample that was sequenced in a study of response to subunit inactivated influenza vaccine. MiXCR was run by TCRdb on the RT-PCR reads, yielding one entry per CDR3 protein. The profile covers about 780,000 distinct CDR3 sequences, with less than 20% appearing a single time and roughly 11% taken by the ten largest. The sequencing used PBMCs from blood, collected around 5 days after vaccination. All receptors derive from a man between 50 and 59 years old who received an inactivated influenza vaccine.

The chain links TRBV28 to TRBJ2-7, with 8 bases lining up with TRBD1. The CDR3 has 15 residues. Trimming at V came to 5 bases and at J to 3 bases, leaving 9 bases not matched to a gene. Germline lookup yields CDR1 MDHEN and CDR2 SYDVKM. The CDR3 here is CASSPGQGRRYEQYF. The CDR3 DNA reads as TGTGCCAGCAGTCCCGGACAGGGTAGGCGCTACGAGCAGTACTTC.

This clonotype was counted a few times. The rearrangement uses TRBV30 and TRBJ2-1, with D hard to call. CDR3 length: 14 amino acids. V gave up 4 bases and J gave up 0 bases, with 10 bases separating them. Looked up from germline, CDR1 is GTSNPN and CDR2 is SVGIG (reference sequence). The CDR3 bases are TGTGCCTGGAAAGGGCTCGACTCCTACAATGAGCAGTTCTTC. Residues: CAWKGLDSYNEQFF.

The chain employs TRBV7-8 and TRBJ2-1, with D possibly matching TRBD2 (7 bases). Trimming took 7 bases from V and 7 from J, leaving 23 bases between them. Germline assignment: CDR1 SGHVS and CDR2 FQNEAQ. The CDR3 contains 16 residues. CDR3 sequence reads: CASNDYGGRESNEQFF. The CDR3 DNA follows: TGTGCCAGCAACGACTACGGGGGGCGGGAGTCAAATGAGCAGTTCTTC.

This clonotype has just a few counts. The chain recombines TRBV6-2 or TRBV6-3 with TRBJ2-1; D gene ambiguous. Trimming shortened V by 2 bases and J by 3 bases, and 5 bases separated the two germline ends. Germline values: CDR1 MNHEY, CDR2 SVGEGT. The CDR3 is made up of 13 amino acids. The CDR3 loop reads CASSYRYYNEQFF. The CDR3 nucleotides are TGTGCCAGCAGTTACAGGTACTACAATGAGCAGTTCTTC.

This clonotype was counted a few times. The V and J genes are TRBV7-9 and TRBJ1-1; 7 nucleotides align to TRBD1. The V segment lost 5 bases and the J segment 7 bases; nucleotides outside the gene matches: 4. There are 12 residues in the CDR3. Germline values: CDR1 SEHNR, CDR2 FQNEAQ (reference sequence). The CDR3 sequence is CASSPGTVEAFF. CDR3 bases: TGTGCCAGCAGCCCCGGGACAGTTGAAGCTTTCTTT.

The chain uses TRBV9 and TRBJ2-5; perhaps TRBD2 as D (6 bases). Per the germline V gene, CDR1 is SGDLS and CDR2 is YYNGEE. The CDR3 covers 14 residues. The germline V and J ends were trimmed by 0 bases and 0 bases, with 6 bases remaining between them. For the CDR3, the DNA is TGTGCCAGCAGCGTAGCGGGGGACCAAGAGACCCAGTACTTC. Translating gives CASSVAGDQETQYF.

This clonotype occurred a few times. The chain recombines TRBV20-1 with TRBJ1-5, with D perhaps TRBD1 (5 bases). The germline V gene encodes CDR1 DFQATT and CDR2 SNEGSKA (reference sequence). The length of the CDR3 is 15 residues. V was clipped by 0 bases and J by 0 bases, with 9 bases between them. The CDR3 bases are TGCAGTGCTAGAGATCTCAGGGATAGCAATCAGCCCCAGCATTTT. Protein product: CSARDLRDSNQPQHF.

This clonotype was counted between two and nine times. The chain couples TRBV12-3 or TRBV12-4 to TRBJ2-7; D perhaps matches TRBD1 (5 bases). With 1 base removed from V and 4 bases from J, the gap between germline ends came to 14 bases. The CDR3 totals 15 residues. Here the CDR3 DNA reads TGTGCCAGCAGTTTAGATGTGGGGCCACGTTACGAGCAGTACTTC. It specifies CASSLDVGPRYEQYF.

The chain is built from TRBV5-1 and TRBJ2-1; TRBD1 is a possible D gene (5 bases). The CDR3 runs to 14 residues. Germline-derived CDR1 and CDR2 are SGHRS and YFSETQ. Trimming removed 1 base at V and 8 bases at J, with 13 bases between. The CDR3 region has the DNA TGCGCCAGCAGCTTGCTTCAGGGCAAGGATGAGCAGTTCTTC. Its translation: CASSLLQGKDEQFF. Looking up the rest from reference TRBV5-1 and TRBJ2-1 gives the full variable domain: KAGVTQTPRYLIKTRGQQVTLSCSPISGHRSVSWYQQTPGQGLQFLFEYFSETQRNKGNFPGRFSGRQFSNSRSEMNVSTLELGDSALYLCASSLLQGKDEQFFGPGTRLTVL.

The V and J genes are TRBV4-1 and TRBJ2-1; no clear D gene. The CDR3 length is 17 residues. Trimming took 6 bases from V and 8 from J, leaving 26 bases between them. Germline lookup yields CDR1 MGHRA and CDR2 YSYEKL. In DNA, the CDR3 is TGCGCCAGCAGGGCTCAAAGTTTGGGGTCCAGCACCCATGAGCAGTTCTTC. Protein: CASRAQSLGSSTHEQFF.

This chain links TRBV20-1 with TRBJ2-1; D is perhaps TRBD2 (7 bases). The CDR3 covers 16 residues. Germline CDR1 reads DFQATT; CDR2 reads SNEGSKA (reference sequence). Trimming stripped 5 bases from V and 4 bases from J, with 21 bases between. The CDR3 loop is CSALGGGGGRYNEQFF. As DNA, the CDR3 is TGCAGTGCTCTGGGTGGTGGCGGGGGCCGATACAATGAGCAGTTCTTC.

This clonotype was seen repeatedly, ten times or more. The chain is built from TRBV20-1 and TRBJ2-5, with TRBD1 matching over 12 bases. V was clipped by 3 bases and J by 5 bases; unmatched bases: 4. The CDR3 spans 14 residues. Per germline, CDR1 DFQATT and CDR2 SNEGSKA (reference sequence). CDR3 amino acids: CSARRDRGPETQYF. DNA for the CDR3: TGCAGTGCTAGGAGGGACAGGGGGCCGGAGACCCAGTACTTC.

This clonotype was detected a few times. This chain joins TRBV25-1 and TRBJ2-3; possibly TRBD1 for D (6 bases). Germline loops: CDR1 MGHDK, CDR2 SYGVNS. Trimming took off 6 bases at V and 6 bases at J, with 19 bases between the two ends. The CDR3 is 15 amino acids. DNA of the CDR3: TGTGCCAGCAGCATGACAGGTTTCCTATCGGATACGCAGTATTTT. It codes for CASSMTGFLSDTQYF. Together with reference TRBV25-1 and TRBJ2-3, the CDR3 gives the full variable domain: EADIYQTPRYLVIGTGKKITLECSQTMGHDKMYWYQQDPGMELHLIHYSYGVNSTEKGDLSSESTVSRIRTEHFPLTLESARPSHTSQYLCASSMTGFLSDTQYFGPGTRLTVL.

This clonotype was seen a few times. J is TRBJ2-5 and V is TRBV3-1; 9 bases are shared with TRBD2. This CDR3 has 15 amino acids. Looked up from germline, CDR1 is LGHDT and CDR2 is YNNKEL (reference sequence). V shed 3 bases and J 1 base; nucleotides not matched to a gene: 3. CDR3 in amino acids: CASSHLGLAQETQYF. Here the CDR3 DNA reads TGTGCCAGCAGCCACCTGGGACTAGCCCAAGAGACCCAGTACTTC.

The chain uses TRBV4-1 and TRBJ1-1, with D possibly TRBD1 on 6 matching bases. The ends were cut back, 2 bases at V and 3 bases at J, with 25 bases in the middle. The CDR3 consists of 19 residues. Per germline, CDR1 MGHRA and CDR2 YSYEKL. CDR3 protein: CASSQYFTPSRQADTEAFF. In DNA form, the CDR3 reads TGCGCCAGCAGCCAATATTTTACCCCCTCAAGACAGGCGGACACTGAAGCTTTCTTT.

The rearrangement joins TRBV28 to TRBJ2-7; TRBD2 might be the D (6 bases). CDR3 length: 13 amino acids. V lost 3 bases to trimming and J lost 6 bases, with 12 bases between them. Germline V lookup: CDR1 MDHEN, CDR2 SYDVKM. The CDR3 DNA sequence: TGTGCCAGCAGTTTCGCGGGACTTCTCGAGCAGTACTTC. Its protein is CASSFAGLLEQYF.

This clonotype was seen a handful of times. V is TRBV4-2 and J is TRBJ2-5; TRBD1 aligns across 8 bases. Per the germline V gene, CDR1 is LGHNA and CDR2 is YNFKEQ. V lost 0 bases, J lost 5 bases, and 5 bases stayed unmatched. The CDR3 sequence is 15 residues long. This CDR3 is CASSQEDRAQETQYF. The CDR3 DNA sequence: TGTGCCAGCAGCCAAGAGGACAGGGCGCAGGAGACCCAGTACTTC.

The genes are TRBV7-2 and TRBJ2-2, with no clear D. Germline assignment: CDR1 SGHTA and CDR2 FQGNSA. With 4 bases removed from V and 6 bases from J, the gap between germline ends came to 9 bases. CDR3 size: 13 residues. The CDR3 sequence: CASSSRAAGELFF. Here the CDR3 DNA reads TGTGCCAGCAGCTCCCGGGCGGCCGGGGAGCTGTTTTTT.